This entry lists 9 T cell receptor beta chains sequenced from one sample in a study of siplizumab effects on memory and regulatory T cells. Assay used: immunoSEQ multiplex PCR; TCRdb lists only in-frame clones, some missing. This table holds just over 40,000 clones, 89% found once. The specimen was naive CD4+ T cells sorted from blood. These TCRs come from a human donor in good health.

The J gene is TRBJ1-1, the V gene TRBV2; D uncertain. The V and J ends lost 11 bases and 4 bases respectively, with 14 bases between them. The CDR3 totals 12 residues. Germline V gene lookup returns CDR1 SNHLY and CDR2 FYNNEI. The CDR3: CAGLFTVTEAFF. CDR3 bases: TGTGCCGGCCTATTTACAGTCACTGAAGCTTTCTTT.

The gene calls are TRBV11-2 and TRBJ1-1; D gene ambiguous. Looked up from germline, CDR1 is SGHAT and CDR2 is FQNNGV. Deletions cut 5 bases from V and 5 bases from J, with 18 bases between. This CDR3 is built from 15 residues. CDR3 nucleotides: TGTGCCAGCAGCCCCGTTCGAGGGCCCGGGACTGAAGCTTTCTTT. This codes for CASSPVRGPGTEAFF.

The rearrangement joins TRBV27 to TRBJ1-1, with a weak D call TRBD1 (6 bases). Germline V gives CDR1 MNHEY, CDR2 SMNVEV (reference sequence). The CDR3 is 14 amino acids. Trimming removed 3 bases at V and 5 bases at J, with 13 bases between. CDR3 sequence: CASSFQGRLTEAFF. CDR3 DNA: TGTGCCAGCAGTTTTCAGGGGCGTTTGACTGAAGCTTTCTTT.

The V gene is TRBV7-6, the J gene TRBJ2-3; 7 bases line up with TRBD1. The V segment lost 4 bases and the J segment 1 base; nucleotides outside the gene matches: 8. The CDR3 consists of 16 residues. Germline V gene data show CDR1 as SGHVS and CDR2 as FNYEAQ. Written as DNA, the CDR3 is TGTGCCAGCAGCTCCGGAGCTGGGACAGGCACAGATACGCAGTATTTT. Translating it yields CASSSGAGTGTDTQYF.

This clone occurred once. The chain is built from TRBV10-1 and TRBJ2-7, with TRBD1 matching over 7 bases. Germline CDR1 is WNHNN and CDR2 is SYGVQD (reference sequence). Trimming cost V 4 bases and J 6 bases; bases outside gene matches: 3. CDR3 length: 12 amino acids. The CDR3 region is CASSASGGEQYF. The CDR3 region has the DNA TGCGCCAGCAGTGCTTCAGGGGGCGAGCAGTACTTC.

The chain carries TRBV5-1 and TRBJ2-5, with TRBD1 matching over 10 bases. The germline V gene encodes CDR1 SGHRS and CDR2 YFSETQ. This CDR3 is 16 amino acids long. Trimming cost V 6 bases and J 4 bases; bases outside gene matches: 12. The CDR3 region has the DNA TGCGCCAGCATGTGGTCTGTGACAGGGGGCCCAGAGACCCAGTACTTC. Its translation: CASMWSVTGGPETQYF. Complete variable domain (other parts from reference TRBV5-1 and TRBJ2-5): KAGVTQTPRYLIKTRGQQVTLSCSPISGHRSVSWYQQTPGQGLQFLFEYFSETQRNKGNFPGRFSGRQFSNSRSEMNVSTLELGDSALYLCASMWSVTGGPETQYFGPGTRLLVL.

This clone was recorded a few times. V gene TRBV4-2 combines with J gene TRBJ1-6; 9 bases fit TRBD1. Germline lookup yields CDR1 LGHNA and CDR2 YNFKEQ. The V gene end was trimmed by 1 base and the J gene end by 4 bases; junction bases not matched to a gene: 2. This CDR3 has 16 amino acids. The CDR3 region is CASSQVGTGYNSPLHF. The CDR3 DNA is TGTGCCAGCAGCCAAGTAGGGACAGGGTATAATTCACCCCTCCACTTT.

The chain couples TRBV25-1 to TRBJ1-1; the D is unclear. The V end lost 4 bases, the J end lost 6 bases, and 0 bases lay between the germline ends. This CDR3 comprises 9 residues. Germline lookup yields CDR1 MGHDK and CDR2 SYGVNS. The chain's CDR3 is CASSAEAFF. The CDR3 coding sequence is TGTGCCAGCAGTGCTGAAGCTTTCTTT.

The gene calls are TRBV6-5 and TRBJ1-5, with TRBD1 as a possible D gene (6 bases). V was trimmed by 6 bases and J by 3 bases, leaving 12 bases between them. The length of the CDR3 is 14 residues. Germline-derived CDR1 and CDR2 are MNHEY and SVGAGI. The CDR3 coding sequence is TGTGCCAGCAGACGTCAGGGGACCAATCAGCCCCAGCATTTT. It codes for CASRRQGTNQPQHF.